The entry below describes one TCR beta chain. The data originate from a study of blood T cell repertoires in COVID-19. About the study: Samples came from the United States, Italy and Spain, spanning acute and convalescent COVID-19. The analysed material was cDNA or gDNA that came from T cells, B-cell-depleted T cells, or PBMCs.

As processed by the authors: Amplification of reference gene primers provided the estimated nucleated cell counts. Sequencing used immunoSEQ multiplex PCR; TCRdb keeps in-frame clones, though not all of them. The V and J calls and clone size are taken from that table; D and trimming were inferred from the DNA. In the table there are almost 100,000 clones, around nine tenths of which are singletons. Germline CDR1 and CDR2: SGHDT and YYEEEE. With 6 bases removed from V and 3 bases from J, the gap between germline ends came to 16 bases. This CDR3 contains 15 residues. The chain couples TRBV5-6 to TRBJ2-1; the D gene is possibly TRBD2 (6 bases). This TCR was sampled from a man aged 45-65 years with acute or convalescent COVID-19. Sequenced material: peripheral blood. DNA for the CDR3: TGTGCCAGCATCTCCGGGACTTTCATCTACAATGAGCAGTTCTTC. This encodes CASISGTFIYNEQFF.